The 20 T cell receptor beta chains below were found in one sample sequenced in a study of Graves' ophthalmopathy and Graves' hyperthyroidism. Scientists amplified the TCR beta CDR3 regions from RNA transcripts. An opening RT-PCR round employed HTBI primers and preceded a second-round multiplex PCR. A single record per CDR3 protein comes from TCRdb applying MiXCR to the multiplex PCR reads. This table holds around 1,000,000 distinct CDR3 sequences, roughly 35% found once. Sequences were obtained from peripheral blood or thyroid tissue (not recorded which). These receptors all stem from an adult man with Graves' hyperthyroidism.

This clonotype was seen at least ten times. The rearrangement uses TRBV19 and TRBJ2-5; 11 bases align to TRBD1. Germline values: CDR1 LNHDA, CDR2 SQIVND (reference sequence). The V segment lost 6 bases and the J segment 4 bases; nucleotides outside the gene matches: 7. This CDR3 is built from 15 residues. The CDR3 loop reads CASRRGQGAAETQYF. CDR3 coding DNA: TGTGCCAGTAGACGAGGACAGGGGGCGGCAGAGACCCAGTACTTC.

The chain uses TRBV7-2 and TRBJ2-2, with 10 bases fitting TRBD1. CDR3 length equals 15 residues. V was clipped by 6 bases and J by 4 bases; unmatched bases: 5. Germline lookup yields CDR1 SGHTA and CDR2 FQGNSA. The CDR3 protein is CASRTGTGATGELFF. The CDR3 nucleotides read TGTGCCAGCAGAACCGGGACAGGGGCCACCGGGGAGCTGTTTTTT.

About this clonotype: One junction end disagrees with the germline gene, perhaps due to a read error. The chain combines TRBV10-1 with TRBJ2-5, with no clear D. Per germline, CDR1 WNHNN and CDR2 SYGVQD (reference sequence). The CDR3 has 16 amino acids. CDR3 nucleotide sequence: TGTGCCAGCAGTTTATCAAAACCTACAACTCGGGAGACCCAGTACTTC. It encodes CASSLSKPTTRETQYF.

The chain uses TRBV10-3 and TRBJ1-3; tentative D call: TRBD1 (5 bases). The V gene's germline CDR1 is ENHRY and CDR2 SYGVKD. This CDR3 comprises 14 residues. V was cut by 2 bases and J by 7 bases, with 12 bases left in between. CDR3 region: CAISEQGHVNTIYF. The CDR3 nucleotides read TGTGCCATCAGTGAGCAAGGACACGTGAACACCATATATTTT.

The chain carries TRBV2 and TRBJ2-7; tentative D call: TRBD1 (5 bases). Per the germline V gene, CDR1 is SNHLY and CDR2 is FYNNEI. The CDR3 contains 15 residues. V was pared by 3 bases and J by 1 base, with 13 bases between. The CDR3 DNA reads as TGTGCCAGCAGTGAGCAGGGTGTAGGATCCTACGAGCAGTACTTC. Amino acid sequence: CASSEQGVGSYEQYF.

This clonotype was detected ten times or more. This chain links TRBV4-3 with TRBJ1-6; no reliable D call. Germline V CDR1 and CDR2: LGHNA, YSLEER. V was shortened by 0 bases and J by 5 bases, with 8 bases between the two germline ends. CDR3 length equals 15 residues. CDR3 residues: CASSQERTNNSPLHF. The CDR3 DNA is TGCGCCAGCAGCCAAGAACGCACAAATAATTCACCCCTCCACTTT.

Comment on this clonotype: One end of the junction is discordant with germline, which a read error may explain. The chain joins TRBV9 to TRBJ2-2, with D perhaps TRBD1 (5 bases). Germline-derived CDR1 and CDR2 are SGDLS and YYNGEE. The CDR3 sequence is 16 residues long. The CDR3 DNA reads as TGTGCCAGCAGCGTAGAAGGGGTCGCGAACATCGGGGAGCTGTTTTTT. Protein sequence: CASSVEGVANIGELFF.

This clonotype was detected many times. The rearrangement uses TRBV10-3 and TRBJ1-2, with D possibly matching TRBD1 (6 bases). CDR1 and CDR2 (germline): ENHRY, SYGVKD. V shed 3 bases and J shed 6 bases, with 23 bases lying between them. This CDR3 is 17 amino acids long. The CDR3 sequence: CAISEGGTRARVDGYTF. CDR3 coding DNA: TGTGCCATCAGTGAAGGGGGAACGAGGGCCCGTGTGGATGGCTACACCTTC.

Regarding this clonotype: A much larger clone is a single base away; this may be a read error. The conserved final phenylalanine or tryptophan is absent from the CDR3, which likely points to a read error. The chain carries TRBV10-3 and TRBJ2-7; no clear D gene. Trimming left V 3 bases short and J 0 bases short, with 12 bases between. Germline CDR1 is ENHRY and CDR2 is SYGVKD. There are 15 residues in the CDR3. The CDR3 nucleotides read TGTGCCATCAGTGAATCTTCTCGTAGCTCCTACGAGCAGTACTCC. Translating it yields CAISESSRSSYEQYS.

In its sample, this clonotype was seen many times. This rearrangement joins TRBV7-2 to TRBJ1-4; D possibly corresponds to TRBD1 (5 bases). The CDR3 consists of 15 residues. V dropped 5 bases and J dropped 7 bases, with 17 bases sitting between them. CDR1 and CDR2 (germline): SGHTA, FQGNSA. As DNA, the CDR3 is TGTGCCAGCAGCCCGGTCGGTGGGGCGATTGAAAAACTGTTTTTT. Amino acids: CASSPVGGAIEKLFF. The full variable domain, completed using reference TRBV7-2 and TRBJ1-4, is GAGVSQSPSNKVTEKGKDVELRCDPISGHTALYWYRQSLGQGLEFLIYFQGNSAPDKSGLPSDRFSAERTGGSVSTLTIQRTQQEDSAVYLCASSPVGGAIEKLFFGSGTQLSVL.

This clonotype came up a few times. The V call is TRBV13, the J call TRBJ1-5, with D possibly matching TRBD1 (5 bases). The germline CDR1 and CDR2 sequences are PRHDT and FYEKMQ (reference sequence). Trimming pared 6 bases from V and 5 bases from J, leaving 20 bases between. The CDR3 is made up of 16 amino acids. The CDR3 reads CASSYKSGGFDQPQHF. The CDR3 coding sequence is TGTGCCAGCAGTTACAAGTCTGGGGGGTTCGATCAGCCCCAGCATTTT. The variable domain in full, completed from reference TRBV13 and TRBJ1-5, reads AAGVIQSPRHLIKEKRETATLKCYPIPRHDTVYWYQQGPGQDPQFLISFYEKMQSDKGSIPDRFSAQQFSDYHSELNMSSLELGDSALYFCASSYKSGGFDQPQHFGDGTRLSIL.

This clonotype was counted many times. V and J are TRBV5-4 and TRBJ1-1, with a weak D call TRBD1 (6 bases). The germline V and J ends were trimmed by 6 bases and 1 base, with 10 bases remaining between them. The CDR3 consists of 13 residues. Germline CDR1 reads SGHNT; CDR2 reads YYREEE (reference sequence). The DNA of the CDR3 is TGTGCCAGCAAACCGGGACAGAACACTGAAGCTTTCTTT. Translation gives CASKPGQNTEAFF.

At least ten counts were recorded for this clonotype. The chain has TRBV12-3 or TRBV12-4 and TRBJ2-7; D may be TRBD1 (7 bases). The CDR3 length is 14 residues. Trimming stripped 7 bases from V and 2 bases from J, with 15 bases between. The CDR3 protein is CASNNRGLPYEQYF. CDR3 nucleotide sequence: TGTGCCAGCAACAACAGGGGACTTCCCTACGAGCAGTACTTC.

This clonotype was seen at least ten times. CDR3 nucleotides: TGCAGTGCTATAACAGGGGTGATCAATCAGCCCCAGCATTTT. As protein: CSAITGVINQPQHF. The genes are TRBV20-1 and TRBJ1-5; TRBD1 agrees at 7 bases. Germline lookup yields CDR1 DFQATT and CDR2 SNEGSKA (reference sequence). V shed 4 bases, J shed 3 bases, and the junction held 6 bases outside the gene matches. The CDR3 is 14 amino acids.

The J gene is TRBJ1-5, the V gene TRBV10-3; 8 nucleotides agree with TRBD1. The V gene's germline CDR1 is ENHRY and CDR2 SYGVKD. V was pared by 3 bases and J by 7 bases, with 8 bases of the junction left unmatched. CDR3 length: 15 residues. The CDR3 loop reads CAISDRGQGGQPQHF. The CDR3 nucleotides are TGTGCCATCAGTGACAGGGGGCAGGGTGGACAGCCCCAGCATTTT.

This clonotype occurred many times. The V gene is TRBV9, the J gene TRBJ1-1; 7 bases fit TRBD1. V trimming: 3 bases; J trimming: 3 bases; junction bases outside the gene matches: 2. The CDR3 totals 13 residues. CDR1 and CDR2 (germline): SGDLS, YYNGEE. CDR3 DNA: TGTGCCAGCAGCGAGACAGGGTACACTGAAGCTTTCTTT. Its protein is CASSETGYTEAFF.

This clonotype appeared many times. This rearrangement joins TRBV10-3 to TRBJ2-5, with a possible D match to TRBD1 (7 bases). Germline CDR1 reads ENHRY; CDR2 reads SYGVKD. The V and J ends lost 2 bases and 4 bases respectively, with 17 bases between them. The CDR3 totals 16 residues. The CDR3 bases are TGTGCCATCAGTGAGCCTGCCGGGACAGCGGGAGAGACCCAGTACTTC. This sequence encodes CAISEPAGTAGETQYF.

There are many counts of this clonotype. The rearrangement uses TRBV25-1 and TRBJ2-7; D tentatively fits TRBD1 or TRBD2 (7 bases each). Germline V gene data show CDR1 as MGHDK and CDR2 as SYGVNS. With 3 bases removed from V and 2 bases from J, the gap between germline ends came to 17 bases. There are 16 residues in the CDR3. CDR3 DNA: TGTGCCAGCAGTGATGGGAAGCGGGGACAGACCTACGAGCAGTACTTC. It encodes CASSDGKRGQTYEQYF.

CDR3 sequence (DNA): TGTGCCAGCAGCCCTTGGACCCAGTCGAACACCGGGGAGCTGTTTTTT. Translated, it gives CASSPWTQSNTGELFF. V usage is TRBV5-5 and J usage is TRBJ2-2; D is undetermined. Germline V lookup: CDR1 SGHKS, CDR2 YYEKEE (reference sequence). V was trimmed by 4 bases and J by 0 bases, leaving 13 bases between them. This CDR3 is 16 amino acids long.

There are many counts of this clonotype. The chain uses TRBV2 and TRBJ1-5, with no clear D. V lost 7 bases and J 2 bases, leaving 12 bases between the germline ends. This CDR3 is 14 amino acids long. Germline loops: CDR1 SNHLY, CDR2 FYNNEI. The CDR3 is CASTSEDGNQPQHF. The CDR3 nucleotides are TGTGCCAGCACCTCCGAGGATGGCAATCAGCCCCAGCATTTT.